This T cell receptor (beta chain) was found in a study of blood T cells in healthy people across ages. V lost 6 bases and J lost 6, with 17 bases in between. The CDR3 consists of 15 residues. Primers used in a second PCR of roughly 6 to 12 cycles were a sample-barcoded 5' primer and a J-beta primer mix. Each CDR3 protein is one row after TCRdb ran MiXCR on the 5' RACE reads. The sample comprises about 650,000 distinct CDR3 sequences, 52% of which are singletons, and roughly 13% rests with the top ten. The rearrangement links TRBV12-3 or TRBV12-4 to TRBJ2-2; tentatively, D is TRBD1 or TRBD2 (5 bases each). The receptor's source is an elderly woman in good health. The source material was blood. Here the CDR3 DNA reads TGTGCCAGCAGCTGGGGGATAGCCCTATCCGGGGAGCTGTTTTTT. This codes for CASSWGIALSGELFF.